These 9 T cell receptor beta chains were all obtained from the same sample, sequenced in a study of PD-1 blockade in classical Hodgkin lymphoma. Sequencing used immunoSEQ multiplex PCR; TCRdb keeps in-frame clones, though not all of them. The sample shows roughly 64,000 clones, roughly nine tenths of them seen only once. This sample's time point: cycle 4 day 1 (C4D1), after more than five weeks of nivolumab. Brentuximab vedotin exposure varied among the patients, all of whom had relapsed after autologous stem cell transplantation. This specimen consisted of peripheral blood mononuclear cells (PBMCs), obtained before the fourth cycle of nivolumab. The origin of the receptors is a human donor with classical Hodgkin lymphoma.

About this clone: Other DNA sequences in this sample translate to the same CDR3. V usage is TRBV6-1 and J usage is TRBJ2-3; D gene unclear. Per germline, CDR1 MNHNS and CDR2 SASEGT. Between the trimmed V and J ends, which lost 6 bases and 1 base, there was a span of 8 bases. The CDR3 is 13 residues long. The CDR3 loop reads CASRGTGTDTQYF. In DNA, the CDR3 is TGTGCCAGCAGAGGAACTGGCACAGATACGCAGTATTTT.

CDR3 sequence reads: CASTEQGNEQYF. CDR3 DNA sequence: TGTGCCAGCACCGAACAGGGGAACGAGCAGTACTTC. The genes are TRBV7-9 and TRBJ2-7; TRBD1 agrees at 7 bases. V lost 7 bases, J lost 5 bases, and 5 bases stayed unmatched. Germline values: CDR1 SEHNR, CDR2 FQNEAQ (reference sequence). The CDR3 loop spans 12 amino acids.

The chain uses TRBV10-3 and TRBJ1-1; D gene ambiguous. CDR3 length: 13 amino acids. Germline lookup yields CDR1 ENHRY and CDR2 SYGVKD. The ends were cut back, 7 bases at V and 1 base at J, with 10 bases in the middle. In DNA, the CDR3 is TGTGCCATCACTGAAGCAAGGAACACTGAAGCTTTCTTT. It translates to CAITEARNTEAFF.

This chain joins TRBV4-1 and TRBJ2-5; no firm D call. The V end lost 0 bases, the J end lost 2 bases, and 13 bases lay between the germline ends. The V gene's germline CDR1 is MGHRA and CDR2 YSYEKL. CDR3 length: 16 amino acids. The CDR3 DNA is TGCGCCAGCAGCCAAGAGTCGGGCAGACCGCAAGAGACCCAGTACTTC. It is translated as CASSQESGRPQETQYF.

The rearrangement uses TRBV19 and TRBJ2-1, with 9 bases aligning to TRBD2. CDR1 is LNHDA and CDR2 is SQIVND in the germline V gene (reference sequence). The CDR3 contains 14 residues. Trimming took 7 bases from V and 8 from J; bases not matched to a gene: 9. The CDR3 is CASKAGVAGDEQFF. Written as DNA, the CDR3 is TGTGCCAGTAAGGCGGGAGTAGCGGGAGATGAGCAGTTCTTC.

J is TRBJ1-1 and V is TRBV7-9, with a possible D match to TRBD1 (6 bases). This CDR3 comprises 16 residues. Per the germline V gene, CDR1 is SEHNR and CDR2 is FQNEAQ (reference sequence). The V end was cut by 3 bases, the J end by 4 bases, with 18 bases between. The CDR3 DNA sequence: TGTGCCAGCAGCTTGCCCTGGGACATGAAAAGCACTGAAGCTTTCTTT. Amino acid sequence: CASSLPWDMKSTEAFF.

This chain connects TRBV7-9 to TRBJ2-1, with D tentatively TRBD2 (6 bases). Germline-derived CDR1 and CDR2 are SEHNR and FQNEAQ (reference sequence). This CDR3 has 16 amino acids. V lost 2 bases and J lost 4, with 15 bases in between. This chain's CDR3 is CASSLIPRGTYNEQFF. CDR3 coding DNA: TGTGCCAGCAGCTTAATCCCACGGGGGACTTACAATGAGCAGTTCTTC. The entire variable domain, with the rest obtained from reference TRBV7-9 and TRBJ2-1, is as follows: DTGVSQNPRHKITKRGQNVTFRCDPISEHNRLYWYRQTLGQGPEFLTYFQNEAQLEKSRLLSDRFSAERPKGSFSTLEIQRTEQGDSAMYLCASSLIPRGTYNEQFFGPGTRLTVL.

The chain employs TRBV5-5 and TRBJ1-4; 7 bases agree with TRBD1. The CDR3 runs to 17 residues. Germline values: CDR1 SGHKS, CDR2 YYEKEE (reference sequence). The V gene end was trimmed by 4 bases and the J gene end by 5 bases; junction bases not matched to a gene: 14. The CDR3 loop reads CASSRDRVRGRNEKLFF. Written as DNA, the CDR3 is TGTGCCAGCAGCAGAGACAGGGTTAGGGGAAGAAATGAAAAACTGTTTTTT.

This clone was observed once. V gene TRBV5-4 combines with J gene TRBJ2-5; D could derive from TRBD1 or TRBD2 (5 bases each). Germline V lookup: CDR1 SGHNT, CDR2 YYREEE (reference sequence). Deletions cut 2 bases from V and 3 bases from J, with 8 bases between. This CDR3 has 13 amino acids. CDR3 region: CASSFLGEETQYF. The DNA for the CDR3 is TGTGCCAGCAGCTTTTTGGGGGAAGAGACCCAGTACTTC.